This note documents a single TCR beta chain sequence. The antigen remains undetermined. Treatment specified: oral pan-JAK inhibitor, 5-10 mg twice daily. Germline CDR1 SGHNT, CDR2 YYREEE (reference sequence). V was cut by 4 bases and J by 0 bases, with 14 bases left in between. The CDR3 is 17 residues long. The data are from a study of CD8+ T cells in alopecia areata. About the study: Tofacitinib treatment spanned 6 to 18 months, with 6 months off drug afterward.

cDNA reverse transcribed from extracted RNA served as the sequencing template. Profiled with immunoSEQ multiplex PCR; TCRdb holds only in-frame clones, not every one. The table has roughly 100,000 clones, 85% to 90% seen once. Regarding the study as a whole: Because one nonresponder was included, the link of baseline CD8+ expansion to response is considered uncertain. Clonality in lesional scalp, especially alopecia totalis/universalis, exceeded that of normal scalp. With tofacitinib ongoing, many expanded lesional clones persisted in both scalp and blood.

The source of this sequence is a human donor with alopecia areata. This chain links TRBV5-4 with TRBJ1-6, with D possibly matching TRBD1 (5 bases). The starting material was CD8+ T cells sorted from blood, obtained at approximately week 34, from a patient treated with tofacitinib. The CDR3 DNA reads TGTGCCAGCAGCCAGGAGGGGCCGAGCTCCTATAATTCACCCCTCCACTTT. Translating gives CASSQEGPSSYNSPLHF.